This TCR beta chain was sequenced for a study of blood T cell repertoires in COVID-19. Study-wide context: Italy, Spain and the United States were the sources of the convalescent and acute COVID-19 samples. T cells, B-cell-depleted T cells, or PBMCs provided the cDNA or gDNA that served as material.

This CDR3 spans 14 amino acids. The germline gives CDR1 KGHDR, CDR2 SFDVKD. The junction had 1 base not matched to a gene; V was cut back by 3 bases and J by 4 bases. Assay: immunoSEQ multiplex PCR; the TCRdb copy retains only in-frame clones and omits some. The sample yields about 220,000 clones, more than 70% seen once. This receptor was obtained from a woman aged 45-65 years with acute or convalescent COVID-19. The sequenced sample consisted of peripheral blood. The chain is built from TRBV24-1 and TRBJ2-5, with 10 bases aligning to TRBD2. CDR3 nucleotide sequence: TGTGCCACCAGTGATGCTAGCGGGAGAGAGACCCAGTACTTC. Protein sequence: CATSDASGRETQYF.